The 16 T cell receptor beta chains reported below all come from one sample, sequenced in a study of blood T cell repertoires in COVID-19. Some clones are missing from TCRdb's copy, which holds only in-frame ones; the method was immunoSEQ multiplex PCR. The sample includes about 370,000 clones, over 85% of them seen just once. Material for sequencing was PBMCs or T cells enriched from blood (not recorded which). These receptors all stem from a woman aged 25 to 39 who had recovered from COVID-19.

This chain joins TRBV7-9 and TRBJ1-5, with TRBD1 identical over 7 bases. This CDR3 comprises 17 residues. V was pared by 3 bases and J by 3 bases, with 11 bases of the junction left unmatched. Germline-derived CDR1 and CDR2 are SEHNR and FQNEAQ (reference sequence). The CDR3 nucleotides are TGTGCCAGCAGCTTTGACACAACCACAGGGGCCAATCAGCCCCAGCATTTT. Translation: CASSFDTTTGANQPQHF.

The chain carries TRBV25-1 and TRBJ1-4; D is unclear. Germline values: CDR1 MGHDK, CDR2 SYGVNS. The V end lost 0 bases, the J end lost 8 bases, and 13 bases lay between the germline ends. The CDR3 consists of 15 residues. The CDR3 protein is CASSEYEGSGEKLFF. The CDR3 DNA reads as TGTGCCAGCAGTGAATATGAAGGGAGTGGCGAAAAACTGTTTTTT.

The chain employs TRBV5-1 and TRBJ1-1, with D possibly TRBD1 on 5 matching bases. This CDR3 is 15 amino acids long. Trimming took off 5 bases at V and 0 bases at J, with 14 bases between the two ends. Per the germline V gene, CDR1 is SGHRS and CDR2 is YFSETQ. CDR3 in amino acids: CASRSPGLMNTEAFF. In DNA form, the CDR3 reads TGCGCCAGCAGATCTCCGGGACTCATGAACACTGAAGCTTTCTTT.

The V and J genes are TRBV6-1 and TRBJ1-6; D is possibly TRBD1 (5 bases). Trimming removed 2 bases from V and 7 bases from J, with 21 bases in between. CDR1 and CDR2 from the germline V gene are MNHNS and SASEGT. CDR3 length: 18 residues. The CDR3 DNA sequence: TGTGCCAGCAGTGAATTGGGTTGGTGGGGGGTCCAAAATTCACCCCTCCACTTT. It yields the protein CASSELGWWGVQNSPLHF.

The gene calls are TRBV18 and TRBJ1-1; tentative D call: TRBD1 (6 bases). The length of the CDR3 is 16 residues. V was clipped by 5 bases and J by 0 bases, with 16 bases between them. Per the germline V gene, CDR1 is KGHSH and CDR2 is LQKENI. DNA for the CDR3: TGTGCCAGCTCAGCGCAGGGGCGGCCTATGAACACTGAAGCTTTCTTT. It translates to CASSAQGRPMNTEAFF.

This chain joins TRBV7-9 and TRBJ1-1; unclear D gene. Germline V gene lookup returns CDR1 SEHNR and CDR2 FQNEAQ (reference sequence). The CDR3 is 10 residues long. Deletions cut 4 bases from V and 8 bases from J, with 5 bases between. CDR3 region: CASSSTEAFF. Written as DNA, the CDR3 is TGTGCCAGCAGCTCCACAGAAGCTTTCTTT. Full variable domain (remainder filled in from reference TRBV7-9 and TRBJ1-1): DTGVSQNPRHKITKRGQNVTFRCDPISEHNRLYWYRQTLGQGPEFLTYFQNEAQLEKSRLLSDRFSAERPKGSFSTLEIQRTEQGDSAMYLCASSSTEAFFGQGTRLTVV.

The chain combines TRBV6-5 with TRBJ1-6; D is ambiguous. CDR3 length: 13 residues. The germline CDR1 and CDR2 sequences are MNHEY and SVGAGI. Trimming removed 6 bases at V and 6 bases at J, with 9 bases between. CDR3: CASRYGSNSPLHF. The CDR3 bases are TGTGCCAGCAGATACGGGAGTAATTCACCCCTCCACTTT.

This clone was found once. Other DNA variants within this sample encode the same CDR3. The chain links TRBV5-1 to TRBJ2-1; D ambiguous. The CDR3 runs to 11 residues. CDR1 and CDR2 from the germline V gene are SGHRS and YFSETQ. V dropped 2 bases and J dropped 6 bases, with 3 bases sitting between them. The CDR3 DNA reads TGCGCCAGCAGCTTCAGCAATGAGCAGTTCTTC. It codes for CASSFSNEQFF.

V usage is TRBV5-1 and J usage is TRBJ2-1; 7 bases fit TRBD1. CDR3 size: 13 residues. Trimming cost V 4 bases and J 9 bases; bases outside gene matches: 7. CDR1 is SGHRS, CDR2 YFSETQ, per germline. The CDR3 sequence: CASSPGTAREQFF. CDR3 coding DNA: TGCGCCAGCAGCCCCGGGACAGCTCGTGAGCAGTTCTTC.

V gene TRBV6-5 combines with J gene TRBJ1-2; 7 bases map to TRBD1. V lost 2 bases and J lost 4; bases outside the gene matches: 7. CDR1 and CDR2 from the germline V gene are MNHEY and SVGAGI. The CDR3 contains 15 residues. CDR3 in amino acids: CASSYRGPGGYGYTF. CDR3 DNA sequence: TGTGCCAGCAGTTACAGGGGCCCAGGGGGCTATGGCTACACCTTC.

V is TRBV12-3 or TRBV12-4 and J is TRBJ2-7; maybe TRBD1 (6 bases). The CDR3 loop spans 12 amino acids. Trimming pared 6 bases from V and 4 bases from J, leaving 10 bases between. This CDR3 is CASSTGLYEQYF. In nucleotides, the CDR3 is TGTGCCAGCAGCACAGGGTTGTACGAGCAGTACTTC.

The V call is TRBV3-1 (or the pseudogene TRBV3-2), the J call TRBJ2-1; D may be TRBD2 (5 bases). The CDR3 is made up of 16 amino acids. Trimming pared 1 base from V and 0 bases from J, leaving 10 bases between. Germline V CDR1 and CDR2: LGHDT, YNNKEL (reference sequence). The CDR3 DNA sequence: TGTGCCAGCAGCCAAGCCGGCGGGCCCTCCTACAATGAGCAGTTCTTC. Protein product: CASSQAGGPSYNEQFF.

This clone was detected a few times. The chain combines TRBV5-1 with TRBJ2-7; 7 bases are a match to TRBD1. V dropped 4 bases and J dropped 0; count of bases not matched to a gene: 7. Germline V gene lookup returns CDR1 SGHRS and CDR2 YFSETQ. This CDR3 is 15 amino acids long. As DNA, the CDR3 is TGCGCCAGCAGCGGAACCGGGACAGCCTCCTACGAGCAGTACTTC. Amino acid sequence: CASSGTGTASYEQYF.

CDR3 nucleotide sequence: TGCGCCAGCAGCCTTCCCCGCGACAGATCAACCGGGGAGCTGTTTTTT. It codes for CASSLPRDRSTGELFF. V is TRBV4-1 and J is TRBJ2-2; perhaps TRBD1 as D (5 bases). The V end was cut by 4 bases, the J end by 5 bases, with 17 bases between. Germline V gives CDR1 MGHRA, CDR2 YSYEKL. The CDR3 has 16 amino acids.

V is TRBV7-2 and J is TRBJ2-1, with 11 bases identical to TRBD2. Unmatched junction bases numbered 10, after V lost 6 bases and J lost 9 bases. The CDR3 runs 15 residues. Germline CDR1 SGHTA, CDR2 FQGNSA. CDR3 bases: TGTGCCAGCAGACGTAGCGGGGGGGCCGTTAGTGAGCAGTTCTTC. It specifies CASRRSGGAVSEQFF.

The chain employs TRBV6-2 or TRBV6-3 and TRBJ1-5; TRBD1 matches at 7 bases. Germline trimming cut 5 bases from V and 1 base from J; bases unmatched to any gene: 11. This CDR3 has 17 amino acids. CDR1 and CDR2 (germline): MNHEY, SVGEGT. Here the CDR3 reads CASSTQGGGVSNQPQHF. CDR3 bases: TGTGCCAGCAGTACCCAGGGGGGCGGGGTGAGCAATCAGCCCCAGCATTTT.